The rows below give T cell receptor beta chains drawn from one sample of a study of response to subunit inactivated influenza vaccine. TCRdb re-derived calls from the RT-PCR reads in MiXCR, one entry per CDR3 protein. The data show about 610,000 distinct CDR3 sequences, 14% seen once. Source: PBMCs from blood, taken 11 to 12 days after vaccination. The receptors were gathered from a man aged 50 to 59 who received an inactivated influenza vaccine. Each CDR3 is given with its conserved first and last residue. Fields, in order: V gene, D gene, clone size, J gene, CDR3 protein, CDR3 DNA. The D gene is left open where the match is weak. Clone size is stated in some rows and not others, as once, few, many or a class when expanded.

TRBV4-2	.	.	TRBJ2-7	CASSQDVQSSSSYEQYF	TGTGCCAGCAGCCAAGATGTCCAGTCCTCGAGCTCCTACGAGCAGTACTTC
TRBV7-9	.	few	TRBJ1-2	CASKTVGGYTF	TGTGCCAGCAAAACAGTGGGTGGCTACACCTTC
TRBV6-2/TRBV6-3	TRBD2	.	TRBJ2-1	CASSPPGTSVKQFF	TGTGCCAGCAGTCCTCCCGGGACTAGCGTCAAGCAGTTCTTC
TRBV6-5	.	.	TRBJ2-7	CASSYSVLGRGPPYEQYF	TGTGCCAGCAGTTACTCGGTATTAGGCCGGGGCCCCCCCTACGAGCAGTACTTC
TRBV20-1	.	few	TRBJ1-1	CSARVGGNTEAFF	TGCAGCGCGAGGGTAGGGGGGAACACTGAAGCTTTCTTT
TRBV5-6	TRBD1	.	TRBJ2-5	CGSSLGQGAGETQYF	TGTGGCAGCAGCTTGGGGCAGGGGGCGGGAGAGACCCAGTACTTC
TRBV29-1	.	few	TRBJ2-3	CSASVAASTDTQYF	TGCAGCGCGAGCGTGGCAGCTAGCACAGATACGCAGTATTTT
TRBV7-9	.	.	TRBJ1-2	CASSVSGFYYGYTF	TGTGCCAGCAGCGTCTCGGGGTTTTACTATGGCTACACCTTC
TRBV15	.	few	TRBJ1-3	CATSRDHSGNTIYF	TGTGCCACCAGCAGAGATCATTCTGGAAACACCATATATTTT
TRBV7-3	.	.	TRBJ2-1	CASSPRLGFSYNEQFF	TGTGCCAGCAGCCCGCGACTGGGATTCTCCTACAATGAGCAGTTCTTC
TRBV12-3/TRBV12-4	.	many	TRBJ2-2	CASRQLDTGELFF	TGTGCCAGCAGACAATTGGACACCGGGGAGCTGTTTTTT
TRBV7-9	.	few	TRBJ2-1	CASSFTTLIF	TGTGCCAGCAGCTTCACAACACTCATCTTC
TRBV3-1	.	few	TRBJ2-5	CASSPTRWETQYF	TGTGCCAGCAGTCCGACTAGGTGGGAGACCCAGTACTTC
TRBV30	.	many	TRBJ1-4	CAWSGVTTNEKLFF	TGTGCCTGGAGTGGGGTGACAACTAATGAAAAACTGTTTTTT
TRBV27	.	.	TRBJ1-1	CASSFFGGLEAFF	TGTGCCAGCAGTTTCTTCGGGGGGTTAGAAGCTTTCTTT
TRBV12-3/TRBV12-4	.	.	TRBJ1-2	CASSGTWLGYTF	TGTGCCAGCAGCGGGACATGGCTTGGCTACACCTTC
TRBV20-1	.	few	TRBJ2-1	CSARDSGGQWGYEQFF	TGCAGTGCTAGAGATAGTGGCGGACAGTGGGGCTATGAGCAGTTCTTC
TRBV11-2	TRBD2	.	TRBJ2-7	CASRPLSGGFPNEQYF	TGTGCCAGCCGTCCCCTTAGCGGGGGGTTTCCGAACGAGCAGTACTTC
TRBV4-2	TRBD1	many	TRBJ2-4	CASSPGQGQNIQYF	TGTGCCAGCAGCCCAGGACAGGGCCAAAACATTCAGTACTTC
TRBV7-2	.	few	TRBJ1-1	CASSLKGGTEAFF	TGTGCCAGCAGCTTAAAGGGCGGCACTGAAGCTTTCTTT
TRBV3-1	TRBD1	few	TRBJ1-1	CASSQSYRGTEAFF	TGTGCCAGCAGCCAATCCTACAGGGGCACTGAAGCTTTCTTT
TRBV10-3	TRBD1	few	TRBJ1-1	CAISAKDRGHTEAFF	TGTGCCATCAGCGCAAAAGACAGGGGGCACACTGAAGCTTTCTTT
TRBV25-1	TRBD1	few	TRBJ2-7	CASSAGTGDEQYF	TGTGCCAGCAGTGCCGGGACAGGGGACGAGCAGTACTTC
TRBV11-3	TRBD1	.	TRBJ2-1	CASSSPGQGNNEQFF	TGTGCCAGCAGCTCTCCCGGACAGGGGAACAATGAGCAGTTCTTC
TRBV15	.	few	TRBJ1-5	CATSRVLGRGRLSNQPQHF	TGTGCCACCAGCAGAGTCCTTGGTCGGGGGCGATTAAGCAATCAGCCCCAGCATTTT
TRBV6-5	.	few	TRBJ1-2	CASKGLWGYTF	TGTGCCAGCAAAGGACTTTGGGGCTACACCTTC
TRBV15	TRBD2	.	TRBJ2-7	CATSRRLAGAAEQYF	TGTGCCACCAGCAGAAGACTAGCGGGAGCAGCCGAGCAGTACTTC
TRBV7-2	TRBD2	.	TRBJ2-5	CASSQTGGLVQETQYF	TGTGCCAGCAGCCAAACGGGGGGTTTGGTGCAAGAGACCCAGTACTTC
TRBV27	.	few	TRBJ2-7	CASSFRETASSYEQYF	TGTGCCAGCAGTTTTAGAGAGACCGCAAGCTCCTACGAGCAGTACTTC
TRBV19	.	few	TRBJ2-6	CASSIDRNRVLAGANVLTF	TGTGCCAGTAGTATAGATAGAAACAGGGTTTTGGCTGGGGCCAACGTCCTGACTTTC
TRBV20-1	TRBD2	.	TRBJ2-7	CSAKTGGPYEQYF	TGCAGTGCCAAGACGGGAGGGCCCTACGAGCAGTACTTC
TRBV19	.	few	TRBJ1-5	CASSMAVYSNQPQHF	TGTGCCAGTAGTATGGCAGTCTATAGCAATCAGCCCCAGCATTTT
TRBV5-6	TRBD2	.	TRBJ2-1	CASSLAGGVGSSYNEQFF	TGTGCCAGCAGCTTGGCGGGGGGAGTGGGATCGTCCTACAATGAGCAGTTCTTC
TRBV4-1	.	few	TRBJ2-5	CASRRGSGLGGETQYF	TGCGCCAGCAGACGGGGTTCGGGTCTCGGCGGGGAGACCCAGTACTTC
TRBV7-9	.	.	TRBJ2-3	CASRISAHQGTDTQYF	TGTGCCAGCAGAATTTCCGCACACCAGGGCACAGATACGCAGTATTTT
TRBV30	.	few	TRBJ2-7	CAWGHLYEQYF	TGTGCCTGGGGACACCTTTACGAGCAGTACTTC
TRBV5-1	TRBD2	.	TRBJ2-1	CASSFPAGGPHNEQFF	TGCGCCAGCAGCTTCCCAGCGGGGGGGCCCCACAATGAGCAGTTCTTC
TRBV28	.	few	TRBJ1-5	CASRPLRDAGGQPQHF	TGTGCCAGCAGACCCCTCCGGGACGCGGGTGGGCAGCCCCAGCATTTT
TRBV7-9	.	.	TRBJ2-1	CASSLPDGQYNEQFF	TGTGCCAGCAGCTTACCGGACGGTCAGTACAATGAGCAGTTCTTC
TRBV4-3	.	few	TRBJ1-1	CASSQVGGPGTEAFF	TGCGCCAGCAGCCAAGTGGGCGGGCCAGGGACTGAAGCTTTCTTT
TRBV10-3	.	.	TRBJ1-5	CAISESGYQPQHF	TGTGCCATCAGTGAGTCGGGGTATCAGCCCCAGCATTTT
TRBV4-3	.	few	TRBJ2-5	CASSQDRPPGETQYF	TGCGCCAGCAGCCAAGATCGGCCTCCCGGGGAGACCCAGTACTTC
TRBV3-1	.	many	TRBJ2-5	CASSQAAGFQETQYF	TGTGCCAGCAGCCAGGCAGCGGGTTTCCAAGAGACCCAGTACTTC
TRBV20-1	TRBD2	few	TRBJ2-1	CSATKGGGGYNEQFF	TGCAGTGCCACAAAGGGCGGGGGGGGTTACAATGAGCAGTTCTTC